One sample yielded the 26 T cell receptor beta chains listed below, sequenced in a study of sequential checkpoint blockade in melanoma. Treatment meaning: randomized to nivolumab then ipilimumab (arm A) or the reverse (arm B). Measured with immunoSEQ multiplex PCR; TCRdb has only the in-frame clones, and not every one. The sample yields around 9,100 clones, around 66% seen once. The sequences come from CD8+ T cells sorted from blood (inferred from file names), collected from a patient given nivolumab and ipilimumab in sequence. The receptors here all came from a human donor with melanoma.

J is TRBJ1-2 and V is TRBV4-3; D may be TRBD1 (6 bases). Germline V gene data show CDR1 as LGHNA and CDR2 as YSLEER. This CDR3 is 17 amino acids long. Trimming took off 0 bases at V and 0 bases at J, with 14 bases between the two ends. The CDR3 sequence: CASSQDQKTGTNYGYTF. The CDR3 nucleotides read TGCGCCAGCAGCCAAGATCAGAAGACAGGTACTAACTATGGCTACACCTTC.

V is TRBV27 and J is TRBJ2-7; 7 positions match TRBD1. This CDR3 is built from 17 residues. The V gene end was trimmed by 4 bases and the J gene end by 4 bases; junction bases not matched to a gene: 16. CDR1 and CDR2 from the germline V gene are MNHEY and SMNVEV (reference sequence). CDR3 coding DNA: TGTGCCAGCAGTTCCGCCGGGACAGAGGGCTCGCTTTACGAGCAGTACTTC. Its protein product is CASSSAGTEGSLYEQYF.

This rearrangement joins TRBV30 to TRBJ1-1; tentative D call: TRBD1 (6 bases). The CDR3 runs 13 residues. The germline V gene has CDR1 GTSNPN and CDR2 SVGIG (reference sequence). Trimming cost V 2 bases and J 2 bases, with 9 bases left between them. The CDR3 loop reads CAWSPGTNTEAFF. For the CDR3, the DNA is TGTGCCTGGAGTCCAGGGACAAACACTGAAGCTTTCTTT.

The chain is built from TRBV7-9 and TRBJ2-3, with 12 bases matching TRBD2. The CDR3 extends over 16 amino acids. Unmatched junction bases numbered 1, after V lost 3 bases and J lost 0 bases. From germline, CDR1 is SEHNR and CDR2 FQNEAQ (reference sequence). The CDR3 DNA reads as TGTGCCAGCAGCTTGACTAGCGGGGGAAGCACAGATACGCAGTATTTT. It is translated as CASSLTSGGSTDTQYF.

The sample holds one count of this clone. This chain joins TRBV4-1 and TRBJ1-5, with TRBD1 as a possible D gene (6 bases). Deletions cut 3 bases from V and 7 bases from J, with 10 bases between. Germline loops: CDR1 MGHRA, CDR2 YSYEKL. This CDR3 spans 13 amino acids. The CDR3 nucleotides are TGCGCCAGCAGCCAGCCACAGGGACAGCCCCAGCATTTT. This codes for CASSQPQGQPQHF.

In its sample, this clone was seen a few times. The same CDR3 is also encoded by other DNA sequences in this sample. The chain employs TRBV6-5 and TRBJ1-1; TRBD1 agrees at 8 bases. This CDR3 contains 14 residues. Germline loops: CDR1 MNHEY, CDR2 SVGAGI. Trimming took 2 bases from V and 7 from J; bases not matched to a gene: 6. CDR3 nucleotide sequence: TGTGCCAGCAGTTACAGTCAGGGGGCGGGTGAAGCTTTCTTT. This translates into CASSYSQGAGEAFF.

V is TRBV6-5 and J is TRBJ2-7, with TRBD1 identical over 7 bases. Germline V gene lookup returns CDR1 MNHEY and CDR2 SVGAGI. V lost 6 bases to trimming and J lost 0 bases; unmatched junction nucleotides: 8. This CDR3 spans 15 amino acids. In DNA form, the CDR3 reads TGTGCCAGCAGCCCCCCGAGGGACAGCTCCTACGAGCAGTACTTC. Its translation is CASSPPRDSSYEQYF.

This clone occurred a few times. The rearrangement links TRBV29-1 to TRBJ2-1; TRBD2 matches 8 bases. The CDR3 covers 13 residues. From germline, CDR1 is SQVTM and CDR2 ANQGSEA. V was clipped by 4 bases and J by 6 bases; unmatched bases: 5. The CDR3: CSVGAGAGNEQFF. Here the CDR3 DNA reads TGCAGCGTTGGAGCGGGAGCGGGCAATGAGCAGTTCTTC.

This clone was counted between two and nine times. CDR3 loop: CASSLSLETQYF. The CDR3 DNA follows: TGTGCCAGCAGCTTGTCATTGGAGACCCAGTACTTC. V usage is TRBV7-9 and J usage is TRBJ2-5, with D hard to call. From germline, CDR1 is SEHNR and CDR2 FQNEAQ (reference sequence). V lost 3 bases, J lost 5 bases, and 7 bases lay in between. The CDR3 is 12 residues long.

The chain combines TRBV18 with TRBJ2-5; D may be TRBD1 (5 bases). The V end lost 5 bases, the J end lost 3 bases, and 10 bases lay between the germline ends. This CDR3 is 13 amino acids long. Germline V CDR1 and CDR2: KGHSH, LQKENI. CDR3 sequence: CASSSVGEETQYF. CDR3 bases: TGTGCCAGCTCATCGGTAGGGGAAGAGACCCAGTACTTC.

The V call is TRBV30, the J call TRBJ1-6; D is possibly TRBD1 (5 bases). V was cut by 0 bases and J by 9 bases, with 12 bases left in between. In germline, CDR1 is GTSNPN, CDR2 SVGIG (reference sequence). The CDR3 loop spans 14 amino acids. As DNA, the CDR3 is TGTGCCTGGAGTGTTCGGCAGGGTCTTTCACCCCTCCACTTT. Translating it yields CAWSVRQGLSPLHF.

The chain employs TRBV2 and TRBJ1-3; 7 positions match TRBD1. Unmatched junction bases numbered 2, after V lost 1 base and J lost 2 bases. CDR1 and CDR2 from the germline V gene are SNHLY and FYNNEI. The CDR3 runs 15 residues. CDR3 sequence: CASSEDQGAGNTIYF. CDR3 DNA: TGTGCCAGCAGTGAAGATCAGGGGGCTGGAAACACCATATATTTT. The complete variable domain, with remaining parts taken from reference TRBV2 and TRBJ1-3, reads EPEVTQTPSHQVTQMGQEVILRCVPISNHLYFYWYRQILGQKVEFLVSFYNNEISEKSEIFDDQFSVERPDGSNFTLKIRSTKLEDSAMYFCASSEDQGAGNTIYFGEGSWLTVV.

This chain joins TRBV6-1 and TRBJ2-7; 8 bases align to TRBD2. CDR1 is MNHNS, CDR2 SASEGT, per germline. The CDR3 is made up of 14 amino acids. V trimming: 2 bases; J trimming: 5 bases; junction bases outside the gene matches: 5. DNA for the CDR3: TGTGCCAGCAGTGAACTGGCGGGAGGAAACGAGCAGTACTTC. Protein product: CASSELAGGNEQYF.

The chain is built from TRBV4-3 and TRBJ2-3; D remains ambiguous. Germline loops: CDR1 LGHNA, CDR2 YSLEER. The CDR3 totals 17 residues. Trimming stripped 0 bases from V and 6 bases from J, with 19 bases between. CDR3 nucleotide sequence: TGCGCCAGCAGCCAAGATGGTCGGCTAGAAAAACCCGATACGCAGTATTTT. Translating it yields CASSQDGRLEKPDTQYF.

This chain connects TRBV28 to TRBJ2-7; D might be TRBD2 (6 bases). Trimming removed 4 bases at V and 3 bases at J, with 13 bases between. The CDR3 extends over 14 amino acids. From germline, CDR1 is MDHEN and CDR2 SYDVKM. The CDR3 DNA sequence: TGTGCCAGCAGTTCCAGGGAGGTATTCTACGAGCAGTACTTC. It translates to CASSSREVFYEQYF.

This clone showed up just a few times. The chain employs TRBV6-4 and TRBJ2-1; D might be TRBD2 (5 bases). Looked up from germline, CDR1 is MRHNA and CDR2 is SNTAGT. The CDR3 runs 16 residues. V shed 3 bases and J shed 0 bases, with 12 bases lying between them. The CDR3 bases are TGTGCCAGCAGTGATATTAGCGCGAGCTCCTACAATGAGCAGTTCTTC. Its protein is CASSDISASSYNEQFF.

The chain couples TRBV7-9 to TRBJ2-7; 9 bases align to TRBD1. Losses at the gene ends were 5 bases for V and 5 bases for J; bases not matched to a gene: 7. CDR1 and CDR2 (germline): SEHNR, FQNEAQ (reference sequence). The CDR3 totals 14 residues. Here the CDR3 DNA reads TGTGCCAGCAGCCCAGAGGACAGGGGACACGAGCAGTACTTC. It encodes CASSPEDRGHEQYF.

This clone came up once. This chain links TRBV4-3 with TRBJ2-1; 13 nucleotides match TRBD2. J gave up 4 bases and V 3 bases, and 9 bases lay outside the gene matches. CDR3 size: 18 residues. The germline gives CDR1 LGHNA, CDR2 YSLEER. CDR3 sequence: CASSQSGTSGEGYNEQFF. As DNA, the CDR3 is TGCGCCAGCAGCCAGTCCGGGACTAGCGGGGAAGGATACAATGAGCAGTTCTTC.

The rearrangement uses TRBV2 and TRBJ2-3, with TRBD2 matching over 8 bases. The CDR3 spans 14 residues. Germline V gives CDR1 SNHLY, CDR2 FYNNEI. With 8 bases clipped from V and 5 bases from J, the junction kept 9 bases outside the gene matches. The CDR3 DNA sequence: TGTGCCAGCGGTGGGGGACTAGTGATAGATACGCAGTATTTT. Translation: CASGGGLVIDTQYF.

In its sample, this clone ranks as medium-sized (0.01 to 0.1%). The chain uses TRBV4-3 and TRBJ2-5, with D possibly matching TRBD2 (7 bases). The CDR3 extends over 18 amino acids. The V end was cut by 0 bases, the J end by 0 bases, with 17 bases between. Germline lookup yields CDR1 LGHNA and CDR2 YSLEER. The CDR3 DNA reads TGCGCCAGCAGCCAAGATTTTAAGGGGGGGAGGTACCAAGAGACCCAGTACTTC. This gives the protein CASSQDFKGGRYQETQYF.

A single count supports this clone. The gene calls are TRBV6-5 and TRBJ2-5, with 7 bases matching TRBD1. Trimming removed 6 bases from V and 0 bases from J; junction bases left unmatched: 4. This CDR3 is 14 amino acids long. The germline V gene encodes CDR1 MNHEY and CDR2 SVGAGI. CDR3 coding DNA: TGTGCCAGCAGGTCGACAGGGTACCAAGAGACCCAGTACTTC. Its translation: CASRSTGYQETQYF.

This rearrangement joins TRBV30 to TRBJ2-3, with TRBD2 as a possible D gene (6 bases). V was trimmed by 7 bases and J by 0 bases, leaving 14 bases between them. The CDR3 has 14 residues. Germline loops: CDR1 GTSNPN, CDR2 SVGIG (reference sequence). The CDR3 bases are TGTGCCTTCGACGGGGGTACTAGCACAGATACGCAGTATTTT. It specifies CAFDGGTSTDTQYF.

The chain is built from TRBV5-8 and TRBJ2-7, with D possibly being TRBD1 (6 bases). V lost 4 bases and J lost 2, with 10 bases in between. The CDR3 totals 13 residues. In germline, CDR1 is SGHTS, CDR2 YDEGEE. Here the CDR3 reads CASSAGQTYEQYF. The CDR3 DNA sequence: TGTGCCAGCAGCGCCGGACAGACCTACGAGCAGTACTTC.

The J gene is TRBJ2-3, the V gene TRBV7-8, with D possibly matching TRBD1 (6 bases). Trimming took off 1 base at V and 4 bases at J, with 18 bases between the two ends. The CDR3 contains 17 residues. CDR1 and CDR2 from the germline V gene are SGHVS and FQNEAQ. The CDR3 loop reads CASSLGISRGFADTQYF. DNA of the CDR3: TGTGCCAGCAGCTTAGGGATCTCCAGGGGATTCGCAGATACGCAGTATTTT.

V is TRBV5-4 and J is TRBJ2-2; possible D gene TRBD2, 6 bases. The CDR3 loop spans 16 amino acids. V lost 2 bases and J lost 2, with 13 bases in between. Germline V gene data show CDR1 as SGHNT and CDR2 as YYREEE (reference sequence). DNA of the CDR3: TGTGCCAGCAGCTTCGGGGGAAAAGTCAACACCGGGGAGCTGTTTTTT. Amino acid sequence: CASSFGGKVNTGELFF.

The genes are TRBV4-3 and TRBJ1-5, with 7 nucleotides matching TRBD1. In germline, CDR1 is LGHNA, CDR2 YSLEER. J gave up 6 bases and V 4 bases, and 3 bases lay outside the gene matches. The CDR3 length is 13 residues. CDR3 sequence: CASSLQGGQPQHF. CDR3 DNA sequence: TGCGCCAGCAGCCTCCAGGGGGGTCAGCCCCAGCATTTT.